These T cell receptor beta chains were read from a single sample in a study of cytomegalovirus exposure and HLA in healthy donors. Using immunoSEQ multiplex PCR, the repertoire was profiled, and TCRdb retains in-frame clones only, with some absent. The sample has hundreds of thousands of clones, roughly 80% seen once. The sequenced sample consisted of PBMCs. These TCRs come from a girl between 2 and 10 years old in good health and CMV-seronegative. Each CDR3 is given with its conserved first and last residue. The D gene is left open where the match is weak. Clone size is not always given. Where it is, it says once, few, many or a class for expanded clones.

D gene | J gene | V gene | clone size | CDR3 protein | CDR3 DNA
. | TRBJ2-5 | TRBV6-5 | . | CASSAQGIQETQYF | TGTGCCAGCAGTGCCCAGGGAATCCAAGAGACCCAGTACTTC
. | TRBJ2-4 | TRBV4-1 | . | CASSRLGAKNIQYF | TGCGCCAGCAGCCGGCTCGGGGCCAAAAACATTCAGTACTTC
. | TRBJ2-5 | TRBV5-6 | . | CASSSLGAGPAETQYF | TGTGCCAGCAGCTCCTTAGGGGCGGGACCCGCCGAGACCCAGTACTTC
. | TRBJ1-1 | TRBV7-2 | . | CASSYMGQNTEAFF | TGTGCCAGCAGCTATATGGGACAGAACACTGAAGCTTTCTTT
. | TRBJ2-5 | TRBV7-9 | . | CASSLGWPLQETQYF | TGTGCCAGCAGCTTAGGTTGGCCGCTTCAAGAGACCCAGTACTTC
. | TRBJ2-1 | TRBV4-2 | few | CASSQTGNEQFF | TGTGCCAGCAGCCAAACCGGGAATGAGCAGTTCTTC
TRBD1 | TRBJ1-1 | TRBV13 | . | CASSPQDRGLDTEAFF | TGTGCCAGCAGCCCCCAGGACAGGGGGCTCGACACTGAAGCTTTCTTT
. | TRBJ1-4 | TRBV4-1 | . | CASSPGGQSANEKLFF | TGCGCCAGCAGCCCCGGAGGACAGTCGGCTAATGAAAAACTGTTTTTT
TRBD1 | TRBJ1-5 | TRBV6-1 | once | CASSGTGGWNQPQHF | TGTGCCAGCAGTGGGACAGGGGGTTGGAATCAGCCCCAGCATTTT
. | TRBJ1-1 | TRBV6-1 | . | CASSEVLSRVGTEAFF | TGTGCCAGCAGTGAGGTTTTGAGCAGGGTGGGGACTGAAGCTTTCTTT
. | TRBJ2-7 | TRBV7-2 | . | CASSLQAPLEMRVEQYF | TGTGCCAGCAGCTTACAGGCCCCCCTCGAGATGCGTGTTGAGCAGTACTTC
. | TRBJ2-7 | TRBV27 | . | CASSTGIDYEQYF | TGTGCCAGCAGTACAGGGATTGACTACGAGCAGTACTTC
TRBD2 | TRBJ2-1 | TRBV7-9 | . | CASSLEKSGGVYNEQFF | TGTGCCAGCAGCTTAGAAAAGAGCGGGGGGGTCTACAATGAGCAGTTCTTC
TRBD1 | TRBJ1-2 | TRBV7-9 | . | CASSSGGLADYGYTF | TGTGCCAGCAGCTCAGGGGGTTTGGCGGACTATGGCTACACCTTC
. | TRBJ1-1 | TRBV6-1 | few | CASSESPGRAFF | TGTGCCAGCAGTGAAAGCCCCGGTCGAGCTTTCTTT
TRBD2 | TRBJ2-5 | TRBV6-5 | . | CASGELAGGETQYF | TGTGCCAGCGGGGAACTAGCGGGAGGCGAGACCCAGTACTTC
. | TRBJ1-5 | TRBV6-6 | . | CASSWDYNQPQHF | TGTGCCAGCAGTTGGGACTACAATCAGCCCCAGCATTTT
TRBD1 | TRBJ2-3 | TRBV4-1 | . | CASSQVGTGASTDTQYF | TGCGCCAGCAGCCAAGTAGGGACAGGGGCTAGCACAGATACGCAGTATTTT
TRBD2 | TRBJ2-1 | TRBV6-1 | . | CASQRLAGGVDEQFF | TGTGCCAGCCAGAGACTAGCGGGAGGAGTCGATGAGCAGTTCTTC
. | TRBJ1-1 | TRBV9 | . | CASSVGAGPPTEAFF | TGTGCCAGCAGCGTAGGGGCAGGGCCTCCCACTGAAGCTTTCTTT
TRBD1 | TRBJ2-1 | TRBV30 | . | CAWSVPGTGGLEQFF | TGTGCCTGGAGTGTACCTGGGACAGGGGGGTTGGAGCAGTTCTTC
. | TRBJ2-2 | TRBV6-5 | once | CASSSSVGGELFF | TGTGCCAGCAGTTCTAGCGTCGGCGGGGAGCTGTTTTTT
TRBD1 | TRBJ1-5 | TRBV19 | . | CASSIGGGMTGGMMQPQHF | TGTGCCAGTAGTATAGGGGGGGGGATGACAGGGGGCATGATGCAGCCCCAGCATTTT
. | TRBJ2-6 | TRBV5-6 | few | CASSFQVSGANVLTF | TGTGCCAGCAGCTTCCAGGTCTCTGGGGCCAACGTCCTGACTTTC
. | TRBJ2-7 | TRBV5-6 | . | CASSVGTEYEQYF | TGTGCCAGCAGCGTAGGGACTGAATACGAGCAGTACTTC
. | TRBJ2-7 | TRBV5-5 | . | CASSSPYEQYF | TGTGCCAGCAGCTCCCCTTACGAGCAGTACTTC
. | TRBJ2-1 | TRBV6-4 | once | CASSEAGGSHNEQFF | TGTGCCAGCAGTGAGGCCGGGGGTAGTCACAATGAGCAGTTCTTC
TRBD2 | TRBJ2-3 | TRBV5-4 | . | CASSLGGGRAGGDTQYF | TGTGCCAGCAGCTTGGGGGGAGGTCGGGCCGGGGGGGATACGCAGTATTTT
. | TRBJ2-7 | TRBV5-4 | . | CASSLGGRTGDYEQYF | TGTGCCAGCAGCTTGGGAGGTCGGACTGGAGATTACGAGCAGTACTTC
. | TRBJ2-1 | TRBV2 | . | CASRALVLDNSYNEQFF | TGTGCCAGCAGAGCTTTGGTGCTCGATAACTCCTACAATGAGCAGTTCTTC
. | TRBJ2-1 | TRBV7-9 | . | CASSLETSQNEQFF | TGTGCCAGCAGCTTAGAAACTAGCCAGAATGAGCAGTTCTTC
. | TRBJ2-7 | TRBV5-4 | . | CASSLQIPKDEQYF | TGTGCCAGCAGCTTACAGATCCCCAAGGACGAGCAGTACTTC
TRBD2 | TRBJ2-7 | TRBV5-4 | once | CASSNTGLAVHEQYF | TGTGCCAGCAGCAATACGGGACTAGCTGTCCACGAGCAGTACTTC
TRBD2 | TRBJ2-5 | TRBV2 | . | CASRTSGRETQYF | TGTGCCAGCAGGACTAGCGGGAGAGAGACCCAGTACTTC
. | TRBJ1-5 | TRBV7-2 | . | CASAIQGAGGNQPQHF | TGTGCCAGCGCAATTCAGGGCGCCGGTGGCAATCAGCCCCAGCATTTT
. | TRBJ1-3 | TRBV11-2 | once | CASSLEGSRSGNTIYF | TGTGCCAGCAGCTTAGAGGGCAGCCGCTCTGGAAACACCATATATTTT